This TCR beta chain is drawn from a study of blood T cell repertoires in COVID-19. CDR1 and CDR2 (germline): LGHDT, YNNKEL (reference sequence). V was pared by 4 bases and J by 4 bases, with 11 bases between. This CDR3 is 14 amino acids long. The method was immunoSEQ multiplex PCR; TCRdb's version includes in-frame clones alone and lacks a portion of them. The sample consists of about 320,000 clones, 70% to 90% of them appearing once. In Cohort 3, a recovered donor had either two negative PCRs, clearance, or symptom resolution. The receptor was derived from a woman between 18 and 29 years old who had recovered from COVID-19. Sequenced sample: PBMCs or T cells enriched from blood (not recorded which). V and J are TRBV3-1 (or the pseudogene TRBV3-2) and TRBJ1-3; maybe TRBD1 (6 bases). The CDR3 reads CASSPGTPGNTIYF. In DNA form, the CDR3 reads TGTGCCAGCAGCCCCGGGACACCCGGAAACACCATATATTTT.